This TCR beta chain was identified in a study of blood T cell repertoires in COVID-19. Study-wide background: Some COVID-19 samples were acute and others convalescent; all came from the United States, Italy and Spain.

Assignment of participants to cohorts was predicated upon participant-reported clinical history. Losses at the gene ends were 5 bases for V and 1 base for J; bases not matched to a gene: 5. Germline V gene lookup returns CDR1 MGHDK and CDR2 SYGVNS. This CDR3 is 15 amino acids long. Here immunoSEQ multiplex PCR was the method, and the copy in TCRdb shows in-frame clones only, minus some. There are roughly 200,000 clones in the sample; 89% occur only once, and about 2.1% lies in the top ten. The receptor comes from a middle-aged woman with acute COVID-19. This rearrangement joins TRBV25-1 to TRBJ1-2; 9 nucleotides line up with TRBD1. Sequenced: PBMCs or T cells enriched from blood (not recorded which). CDR3 sequence (DNA): TGTGCCAGCAGTAGGGACAGGGAGGATAACTATGGCTACACCTTC. The encoded protein is CASSRDREDNYGYTF.